The T cell receptor beta chain under discussion was sequenced for a study of response to subunit inactivated influenza vaccine. TCRdb ran MiXCR on the RT-PCR reads and lists one entry per CDR3 protein. The sample consists of about 500,000 distinct CDR3 sequences, approximately 17% of them appearing once. A few counts support this clonotype. The antigen is undetermined. This CDR3 contains 13 residues. Germline V gene lookup returns CDR1 SGHTA and CDR2 FQGNSA. The V gene end was trimmed by 3 bases and the J gene end by 10 bases; junction bases not matched to a gene: 9. Study-wide findings and caveats: Each seasonal flu vaccination may recruit only limited new T cells, authors suggested.

This receptor was obtained from a man between 50 and 69 years old who received an inactivated influenza vaccine. The chain is built from TRBV7-2 and TRBJ2-7, with 7 bases fitting TRBD2. The sample here was CD4+ T cells sorted from PBMCs, taken less than 30 months after vaccination. The CDR3 DNA reads as TGTGCCAGCAGCTTTGGACCTAGCGGAAACCAGTACTTC. Amino acids: CASSFGPSGNQYF.